Each of the 16 T cell receptor beta chains below was sequenced from the same sample in a study of shared clonotypes between healthy human individuals. Generated by immunoSEQ multiplex PCR, the TCRdb table keeps only in-frame clones and is missing some. Here the sample spans a few million clones, 90% to 96% being singletons. Sample: naive CD4+ T cells sorted from blood. Specified subset: CD45RA+ positively selected. The receptors derive from a young man in good health.

A word on this clone: The sample has other DNA sequences that encode this CDR3 too. The J gene is TRBJ1-3, the V gene TRBV28, with a possible D match to TRBD1 (5 bases). The CDR3 length is 13 residues. Per germline, CDR1 MDHEN and CDR2 SYDVKM. V lost 5 bases and J 4 bases, leaving 9 bases between the germline ends. The DNA for the CDR3 is TGTGCCAGCAGTGGGGGACGGGGAAACACCATATATTTT. Translated: CASSGGRGNTIYF.

A remark on this clone: The same CDR3 also results from other DNA sequences found in this sample. V is TRBV30 and J is TRBJ1-1; tentatively, D is TRBD1 (5 bases). The CDR3 extends over 13 amino acids. CDR1 and CDR2 (germline): GTSNPN, SVGIG (reference sequence). Trimming took 0 bases from V and 2 from J, leaving 7 bases between them. This CDR3 reads CAWSVGTNTEAFF. The CDR3 DNA is TGTGCCTGGAGTGTAGGGACCAACACTGAAGCTTTCTTT.

This chain joins TRBV7-9 and TRBJ1-2; no definite D call. This CDR3 region has 14 residues. Germline assignment: CDR1 SEHNR and CDR2 FQNEAQ (reference sequence). V was cut by 5 bases and J by 7 bases, with 17 bases left in between. The CDR3 DNA is TGTGCCAGCAGCCCCCGAGCTATTGGCTTTGGCTACACCTTC. Its translation is CASSPRAIGFGYTF.

The CDR3 DNA follows: TGTGCCAGCAGCTTGTTGGACAGGGACTTAGAGACCCAGTACTTC. Its translation is CASSLLDRDLETQYF. The genes are TRBV5-6 and TRBJ2-5; 8 nucleotides line up with TRBD1. V dropped 1 base and J dropped 4; count of bases not matched to a gene: 6. The CDR3 runs 15 residues. From germline, CDR1 is SGHDT and CDR2 YYEEEE.

In DNA form, the CDR3 reads TGTGCCATCAGTGCGGGACATCCCTACGAGCAGTACTTC. As protein: CAISAGHPYEQYF. This rearrangement joins TRBV10-3 to TRBJ2-7; TRBD1 is a possible D gene (6 bases). Germline V gene sequence: CDR1 ENHRY, CDR2 SYGVKD. The CDR3 is 13 amino acids. Trimming shortened V by 4 bases and J by 2 bases, and 9 bases separated the two germline ends.

V gene TRBV27 combines with J gene TRBJ2-2; 7 bases match TRBD1. Germline CDR1 MNHEY, CDR2 SMNVEV (reference sequence). V gave up 7 bases and J gave up 1 base; unmatched junction bases: 3. The CDR3 sequence is 14 residues long. CDR3 residues: CASNRGVNTGELFF. CDR3 DNA: TGTGCCAGCAACAGGGGCGTGAACACCGGGGAGCTGTTTTTT.

This sequence joins TRBV6-1 and TRBJ2-3, with D possibly TRBD1 on 6 matching bases. V was pared by 2 bases and J by 2 bases, with 14 bases between. The germline gives CDR1 MNHNS, CDR2 SASEGT. The CDR3 runs to 16 residues. The chain's CDR3 is CASSESAGEYTDTQYF. The CDR3 nucleotides are TGTGCCAGCAGTGAATCGGCAGGGGAGTACACAGATACGCAGTATTTT.

This chain uses TRBV5-1 with TRBJ2-3; 13 nucleotides agree with TRBD2. The ends lost 4 bases at V and 3 bases at J; junction bases unmatched: 5. Germline CDR1 and CDR2: SGHRS and YFSETQ. The CDR3 length is 16 residues. The CDR3 reads CASSPGLAGRTDTQYF. The CDR3 region has the DNA TGCGCCAGCAGCCCGGGACTAGCGGGGAGGACAGATACGCAGTATTTT.

The chain combines TRBV9 with TRBJ1-1; D remains unclear. The CDR3 length is 15 residues. Germline V gene sequence: CDR1 SGDLS, CDR2 YYNGEE. V lost 4 bases, J lost 6 bases, and 19 bases lay in between. CDR3 protein: CASSPRNGPLSEAFF. The CDR3 region has the DNA TGTGCCAGCAGCCCCCGTAACGGGCCTCTATCTGAAGCTTTCTTT.

This chain uses TRBV28 with TRBJ1-6, with D unclear. Looked up from germline, CDR1 is MDHEN and CDR2 is SYDVKM. The CDR3 totals 12 residues. V gave up 9 bases and J gave up 10 bases, with 13 bases separating them. DNA of the CDR3: TGTGCCAGTGCAGACTCGGTCTCACCCCTCCACTTT. It is translated as CASADSVSPLHF.

V is TRBV18 and J is TRBJ2-7, with 11 positions matching TRBD2. V was clipped by 3 bases and J by 2 bases; unmatched bases: 6. This CDR3 has 16 amino acids. Germline CDR1 is KGHSH and CDR2 is LQKENI. CDR3 bases: TGTGCCAGCTCACCTTCGATAGCGGGGGGGACCTACGAGCAGTACTTC. Translating it yields CASSPSIAGGTYEQYF.

The CDR3 spells CASSFSGTVSYEQYF. The CDR3 DNA reads TGTGCCAGCAGTTTTAGTGGGACAGTGTCCTACGAGCAGTACTTC. The chain has TRBV6-5 and TRBJ2-7, with 7 bases identical to TRBD1. The CDR3 sequence is 15 residues long. With V trimmed by 4 bases and J by 1 base, 7 bases remained unmatched. Germline CDR1 MNHEY, CDR2 SVGAGI.

Details on this clone: Other DNA variants within this sample encode the same CDR3. The CDR3 DNA reads as TGTGCCAGCTCACCACAGGGGGCCAATGAGCAGTTCTTC. This translates into CASSPQGANEQFF. The genes are TRBV18 and TRBJ2-1, with 7 nucleotides matching TRBD1. Germline loops: CDR1 KGHSH, CDR2 LQKENI. CDR3 length: 13 amino acids. J was trimmed by 6 bases and V by 1 base; bases with no gene match: 0.

The chain has TRBV7-2 and TRBJ2-1; possible D gene TRBD2, 6 bases. Between the trimmed V and J ends, which lost 5 bases and 2 bases, there was a span of 16 bases. The germline CDR1 and CDR2 sequences are SGHTA and FQGNSA. The CDR3 runs 16 residues. The CDR3 is CASSTAGRGPYNEQFF. In nucleotides, the CDR3 is TGTGCCAGCAGCACGGCAGGGCGGGGACCCTACAATGAGCAGTTCTTC.

The chain uses TRBV25-1 and TRBJ2-1, with 8 positions matching TRBD2. CDR1 is MGHDK, CDR2 SYGVNS, per germline. The CDR3 sequence is 15 residues long. Losses at the gene ends were 3 bases for V and 4 bases for J; bases not matched to a gene: 5. The CDR3 nucleotides read TGTGCCAGCAGTGAGACGGGAGGGTTGTACAATGAGCAGTTCTTC. It translates to CASSETGGLYNEQFF. Looking up the rest from reference TRBV25-1 and TRBJ2-1 gives the full variable domain: EADIYQTPRYLVIGTGKKITLECSQTMGHDKMYWYQQDPGMELHLIHYSYGVNSTEKGDLSSESTVSRIRTEHFPLTLESARPSHTSQYLCASSETGGLYNEQFFGPGTRLTVL.

The chain carries TRBV4-1 and TRBJ1-6, with 7 positions matching TRBD1. V was pared by 6 bases and J by 10 bases, with 9 bases of the junction left unmatched. The CDR3 contains 14 residues. Per germline, CDR1 MGHRA and CDR2 YSYEKL. The chain's CDR3 is CASRRQGSLSPLHF. For the CDR3, the DNA is TGCGCCAGCAGGCGACAGGGTTCACTCTCACCCCTCCACTTT.